This T cell receptor (beta chain) was identified in a study of yellow fever vaccine responses in identical twins. The CDR3 has 15 residues. V gave up 0 bases and J gave up 2 bases, with 9 bases separating them. Germline CDR1 is SGHTA and CDR2 is FQGNSA. TCRdb analysed the RT-PCR reads with MiXCR anew, one entry per CDR3 protein. Of some 16,000 distinct CDR3 sequences listed, around 83% are singletons. Study-wide results and limits: Twins reportedly appeared to share part of their vaccine T cell response while keeping part individual.

In its sample, this clonotype was seen once. The antigen is unknown. The V and J genes are TRBV7-2 and TRBJ2-3; D gene ambiguous. Sample: T cells from blood (PBMCs), unsorted or a sorted subset (not recorded which), taken before or after yellow fever vaccination (not recorded which). This clonotype was obtained from a woman under 30 who received the yellow fever vaccine. Here the CDR3 reads CASSLAGTPTDTQYF. CDR3 coding DNA: TGTGCCAGCAGCTTAGCAGGCACCCCCACAGATACGCAGTATTTT. The whole variable domain, filled in from reference TRBV7-2 and TRBJ2-3, reads GAGVSQSPSNKVTEKGKDVELRCDPISGHTALYWYRQSLGQGLEFLIYFQGNSAPDKSGLPSDRFSAERTGGSVSTLTIQRTQQEDSAVYLCASSLAGTPTDTQYFGPGTRLTVL.